The 15 T cell receptor beta chains below were found in one sample sequenced in a study of T-cell reconstitution after alpha-beta-depleted transplantation in children. Unique molecular identifiers were incorporated when the TCRbeta library was constructed. TCRdb called the PCR reads again in MiXCR, with one record for every CDR3 protein. Seen here are under 250,000 distinct CDR3 sequences, 20% to 30% observed once, and the top ten hold 4% to 6%. Sequenced material: PBMCs, mostly from graft donor cells, taken 360 days after TCRalphabeta/CD19-depleted stem cell transplant. These receptors all come from a female patient aged 2 to 10 who had a stem cell transplant for congenital amegakaryocytic thrombocytopenia, so the T cells may come from the graft donor.

The chain is built from TRBV28 and TRBJ2-5, with D possibly TRBD1 on 5 matching bases. This CDR3 spans 14 amino acids. V was shortened by 6 bases and J by 4 bases, with 15 bases between the two germline ends. The V gene's germline CDR1 is MDHEN and CDR2 SYDVKM. Here the CDR3 DNA reads TGTGCCAGCAGCCCAAGGGTGGGGCCAGAGACCCAGTACTTC. Its protein product is CASSPRVGPETQYF.

The gene calls are TRBV7-2 and TRBJ1-4; the match to TRBD1 covers 8 bases. CDR1 is SGHTA and CDR2 is FQGNSA in the germline V gene. CDR3 length equals 16 residues. Germline trimming cut 2 bases from V and 8 bases from J; bases unmatched to any gene: 10. CDR3 sequence reads: CASSLRSQGAVEKLFF. CDR3 sequence (DNA): TGTGCCAGCAGCTTACGTTCGCAGGGGGCAGTAGAAAAACTGTTTTTT.

This clonotype was detected a few times. The V gene is TRBV4-3, the J gene TRBJ1-3; D remains unclear. The germline V gene has CDR1 LGHNA and CDR2 YSLEER. The CDR3 is 15 amino acids. V dropped 0 bases and J dropped 4 bases, with 10 bases sitting between them. The CDR3 sequence: CASSQDRGWGNTIYF. The CDR3, as DNA: TGCGCCAGCAGCCAAGACCGTGGGTGGGGAAACACCATATATTTT.

This chain links TRBV5-1 with TRBJ2-1; D might be TRBD1 (5 bases). Germline values: CDR1 SGHRS, CDR2 YFSETQ. V lost 0 bases and J 0 bases, leaving 13 bases between the germline ends. CDR3 length: 17 amino acids. The CDR3 protein is CASSLEGAYVSYNEQFF. For the CDR3, the DNA is TGCGCCAGCAGCTTGGAAGGGGCCTACGTCTCCTACAATGAGCAGTTCTTC. The variable domain in full, completed from reference TRBV5-1 and TRBJ2-1, reads KAGVTQTPRYLIKTRGQQVTLSCSPISGHRSVSWYQQTPGQGLQFLFEYFSETQRNKGNFPGRFSGRQFSNSRSEMNVSTLELGDSALYLCASSLEGAYVSYNEQFFGPGTRLTVL.

V and J are TRBV28 and TRBJ2-2; the D is unclear. V was cut by 1 base and J by 6 bases, with 6 bases left in between. This CDR3 has 13 residues. Germline assignment: CDR1 MDHEN and CDR2 SYDVKM. The CDR3 coding sequence is TGTGCCAGCAGTTTATCCGAGGCCGGGGAGCTGTTTTTT. Amino acid sequence: CASSLSEAGELFF.

This chain connects TRBV14 to TRBJ1-1; D unresolved. The CDR3 has 13 residues. Trimming removed 2 bases from V and 6 bases from J, with 10 bases in between. CDR1 is SGHDN and CDR2 is FVKESK in the germline V gene. CDR3 bases: TGTGCCAGCAGCCAATTTGCGTTGGCTGAAGCTTTCTTT. Its protein product is CASSQFALAEAFF. The full variable domain, in which reference TRBV14 and TRBJ1-1 provide the parts outside the CDR3, is EAGVTQFPSHSVIEKGQTVTLRCDPISGHDNLYWYRRVMGKEIKFLLHFVKESKQDESGMPNNRFLAERTGGTYSTLKVQPAELEDSGVYFCASSQFALAEAFFGQGTRLTVV.

The chain has TRBV20-1 and TRBJ1-5; D is uncertain. Germline V gene lookup returns CDR1 DFQATT and CDR2 SNEGSKA (reference sequence). The CDR3 runs 14 residues. Trimming shortened V by 0 bases and J by 3 bases, and 9 bases separated the two germline ends. In DNA, the CDR3 is TGCAGTGCTAGAGATCCGGGCAACAATCAGCCCCAGCATTTT. Translated: CSARDPGNNQPQHF.

This chain joins TRBV5-1 and TRBJ1-1, with 8 nucleotides matching TRBD1. The V and J ends lost 3 bases and 2 bases, in that order; junction bases with no gene match: 6. This CDR3 is 15 amino acids long. Germline CDR1 and CDR2: SGHRS and YFSETQ. CDR3 protein: CASSWKTGENTEAFF. The CDR3 DNA reads TGCGCCAGCAGCTGGAAGACAGGGGAAAACACTGAAGCTTTCTTT.

V usage is TRBV10-3 and J usage is TRBJ1-3; D is possibly TRBD1 (5 bases). The germline CDR1 and CDR2 sequences are ENHRY and SYGVKD. V gave up 2 bases and J gave up 0 bases, with 8 bases separating them. This CDR3 spans 15 amino acids. CDR3 sequence reads: CAISEGDHSGNTIYF. Here the CDR3 DNA reads TGTGCCATCAGTGAGGGGGACCACTCTGGAAACACCATATATTTT.

This chain links TRBV4-2 with TRBJ1-1; D is perhaps TRBD1 (5 bases). This CDR3 region has 15 residues. The V and J ends lost 7 bases and 6 bases respectively, with 21 bases between them. The germline V gene has CDR1 LGHNA and CDR2 YNFKEQ. CDR3 bases: TGTGCCAGCAACCAGGGTGGGGTACGGGTGGCTGAAGCTTTCTTT. This gives the protein CASNQGGVRVAEAFF.

This chain connects TRBV4-1 to TRBJ1-3; maybe TRBD1 (6 bases). Germline V gene lookup returns CDR1 MGHRA and CDR2 YSYEKL. V lost 1 base to trimming and J lost 0 bases, with 13 bases between them. This CDR3 comprises 17 residues. The CDR3 bases are TGCGCCAGCAGCCAAGTGATGGGGGGCATCTCTGGAAACACCATATATTTT. Protein product: CASSQVMGGISGNTIYF.

This chain connects TRBV5-1 to TRBJ2-1; tentative D call: TRBD2 (5 bases). V shed 1 base and J shed 6 bases, with 14 bases lying between them. The CDR3 is made up of 15 amino acids. Germline CDR1 is SGHRS and CDR2 is YFSETQ. The CDR3 DNA is TGCGCCAGCAGCTTGCTCCTAGCCTCGGGCAATGAGCAGTTCTTC. This encodes CASSLLLASGNEQFF. The full variable domain, completed using reference TRBV5-1 and TRBJ2-1, is KAGVTQTPRYLIKTRGQQVTLSCSPISGHRSVSWYQQTPGQGLQFLFEYFSETQRNKGNFPGRFSGRQFSNSRSEMNVSTLELGDSALYLCASSLLLASGNEQFFGPGTRLTVL.

The chain employs TRBV5-1 and TRBJ2-7; D is undetermined. Germline V gives CDR1 SGHRS, CDR2 YFSETQ. The CDR3 covers 14 residues. The V end lost 0 bases, the J end lost 3 bases, and 10 bases lay between the germline ends. CDR3 nucleotide sequence: TGCGCCAGCAGCTTGGGCAACAGCGACTACGAGCAGTACTTC. This sequence encodes CASSLGNSDYEQYF. Full variable domain (remainder filled in from reference TRBV5-1 and TRBJ2-7): KAGVTQTPRYLIKTRGQQVTLSCSPISGHRSVSWYQQTPGQGLQFLFEYFSETQRNKGNFPGRFSGRQFSNSRSEMNVSTLELGDSALYLCASSLGNSDYEQYFGPGTRLTVT.

This sequence joins TRBV2 and TRBJ2-5; no reliable D call. The CDR3 totals 17 residues. Germline lookup yields CDR1 SNHLY and CDR2 FYNNEI. The germline V and J ends were trimmed by 7 bases and 5 bases, with 26 bases remaining between them. Here the CDR3 reads CASKVRAIPHIRETQYF. CDR3 DNA sequence: TGTGCCAGCAAAGTCCGCGCTATCCCCCATATAAGGGAGACCCAGTACTTC.

Only a few counts were recorded for this clonotype. The rearrangement uses TRBV29-1 and TRBJ2-1; TRBD2 might be the D (6 bases). The V and J ends lost 4 bases and 7 bases respectively, with 17 bases between them. The CDR3 loop spans 14 amino acids. The germline V gene has CDR1 SQVTM and CDR2 ANQGSEA. CDR3 sequence (DNA): TGCAGCGTTGGGGGGTGGGGAGGAGGGAATGAGCAGTTCTTC. Translating gives CSVGGWGGGNEQFF.